This is a list of T cell receptor beta chains from one sample in a study of blood T cell repertoires in COVID-19. The assay was immunoSEQ multiplex PCR, and TCRdb's table has in-frame clones only and misses some. The sample has over 250,000 clones; around nine tenths are singletons. The specimen sequenced was peripheral blood. The receptors come from an older woman with COVID-19, enrolled during active disease. Each CDR3 is given with its conserved first and last residue. Fields, in order: clone size, J gene, CDR3 length, D gene, V gene, CDR3 protein, CDR3 DNA. A D gene is named only where the DNA matches it firmly. Clone size appears in some rows only: once, few, many, or a class for an expanded clone.

clone size: .; J gene: TRBJ2-7; CDR3 length: 15; D gene: .; V gene: TRBV27; CDR3 protein: CASSLEGVVAYEQYF; CDR3 DNA: TGTGCCAGCAGTTTAGAAGGGGTGGTCGCCTACGAGCAGTACTTC
clone size: .; J gene: TRBJ2-2; CDR3 length: 15; D gene: .; V gene: TRBV5-1; CDR3 protein: CASSLGIGGTGELFF; CDR3 DNA: TGCGCCAGCAGCTTGGGTATCGGCGGCACCGGGGAGCTGTTTTTT
clone size: .; J gene: TRBJ1-1; CDR3 length: 14; D gene: .; V gene: TRBV27; CDR3 protein: CASSPLLPNTEAFF; CDR3 DNA: TGTGCCAGCAGTCCCCTCCTCCCCAACACTGAAGCTTTCTTT
clone size: once; J gene: TRBJ1-3; CDR3 length: 14; D gene: .; V gene: TRBV30; CDR3 protein: CAWSQSRGSGTIYF; CDR3 DNA: TGTGCCTGGAGTCAAAGCCGGGGGTCAGGTACCATATATTTT
clone size: .; J gene: TRBJ1-6; CDR3 length: 15; D gene: .; V gene: TRBV19; CDR3 protein: CASSTDPGGNSPLHF; CDR3 DNA: TGTGCCAGTAGTACCGATCCTGGGGGGAATTCACCCCTCCACTTT
clone size: .; J gene: TRBJ1-1; CDR3 length: 15; D gene: TRBD1; V gene: TRBV5-1; CDR3 protein: CASSWDRGLDAEAFF; CDR3 DNA: TGCGCCAGCAGCTGGGACAGGGGATTGGACGCTGAAGCTTTCTTT
clone size: .; J gene: TRBJ2-1; CDR3 length: 13; D gene: .; V gene: TRBV18; CDR3 protein: CASSPPGFNEQFF; CDR3 DNA: TGTGCCAGCTCACCCCCAGGGTTCAATGAGCAGTTCTTC
clone size: .; J gene: TRBJ1-1; CDR3 length: 12; D gene: .; V gene: TRBV18; CDR3 protein: CASSPRETEAFF; CDR3 DNA: TGTGCCAGCTCACCAAGGGAGACTGAAGCTTTCTTT
clone size: few; J gene: TRBJ1-1; CDR3 length: 12; D gene: .; V gene: TRBV5-6; CDR3 protein: CASALRQEKAFF; CDR3 DNA: TGTGCCAGCGCCCTTCGACAGGAAAAAGCTTTCTTT
clone size: once; J gene: TRBJ1-2; CDR3 length: 18; D gene: TRBD1; V gene: TRBV18; CDR3 protein: CASSPRRDRGRRDYGYTF; CDR3 DNA: TGTGCCAGCTCACCACGGAGAGACAGGGGGCGCCGGGACTATGGCTACACCTTC
clone size: .; J gene: TRBJ1-2; CDR3 length: 16; D gene: TRBD1; V gene: TRBV5-6; CDR3 protein: CASSLSPGTGNYGYTF; CDR3 DNA: TGTGCCAGCAGCTTGAGTCCCGGGACAGGGAACTATGGCTACACCTTC
clone size: .; J gene: TRBJ1-6; CDR3 length: 14; D gene: TRBD1; V gene: TRBV28; CDR3 protein: CASSPGGNNSPLHF; CDR3 DNA: TGTGCCAGCAGTCCAGGGGGGAATAATTCACCCCTCCACTTT
clone size: .; J gene: TRBJ2-7; CDR3 length: 16; D gene: .; V gene: TRBV3-1/TRBV3-2; CDR3 protein: CASSQNRAAPSYEQYF; CDR3 DNA: TGTGCCAGCAGCCAAAACAGGGCTGCCCCCTCCTACGAGCAGTACTTC
clone size: .; J gene: TRBJ2-3; CDR3 length: 18; D gene: TRBD2; V gene: TRBV27; CDR3 protein: CASSLRLAAPSSTDTQYF; CDR3 DNA: TGTGCCAGCAGTTTAAGACTAGCGGCACCATCTAGCACAGATACGCAGTATTTT
clone size: .; J gene: TRBJ1-4; CDR3 length: 15; D gene: .; V gene: TRBV7-9; CDR3 protein: CASSPTRGGNEKLFF; CDR3 DNA: TGTGCCAGCAGCCCGACTCGGGGAGGAAATGAAAAACTGTTTTTT
clone size: .; J gene: TRBJ2-5; CDR3 length: 14; D gene: TRBD2; V gene: TRBV28; CDR3 protein: CASSLNSGEETQYF; CDR3 DNA: TGTGCCAGCAGTTTAAATAGCGGGGAAGAGACCCAGTACTTC
clone size: .; J gene: TRBJ2-7; CDR3 length: 14; D gene: .; V gene: TRBV19; CDR3 protein: CARHRDCYAYEQYF; CDR3 DNA: TGTGCCAGACACCGGGACTGTTACGCCTACGAGCAGTACTTC
clone size: .; J gene: TRBJ2-1; CDR3 length: 13; D gene: .; V gene: TRBV6-4; CDR3 protein: CASRGTLASEQFF; CDR3 DNA: TGTGCCAGCAGGGGTACTTTAGCAAGTGAGCAGTTCTTC
clone size: .; J gene: TRBJ2-7; CDR3 length: 15; D gene: TRBD1; V gene: TRBV3-1/TRBV3-2; CDR3 protein: CASSQFPGQGAEQYF; CDR3 DNA: TGTGCCAGCAGCCAGTTTCCGGGACAGGGAGCCGAGCAGTACTTC
clone size: once; J gene: TRBJ2-3; CDR3 length: 15; D gene: TRBD2; V gene: TRBV29-1; CDR3 protein: CSVSPVAGSTDTQYF; CDR3 DNA: TGCAGCGTTTCCCCGGTAGCGGGGAGCACAGATACGCAGTATTTT
clone size: once; J gene: TRBJ2-7; CDR3 length: 14; D gene: TRBD1; V gene: TRBV19; CDR3 protein: CASSMTGVTYEQYF; CDR3 DNA: TGTGCCAGTAGTATGACAGGGGTCACCTACGAGCAGTACTTC
clone size: .; J gene: TRBJ1-2; CDR3 length: 13; D gene: .; V gene: TRBV6-5; CDR3 protein: CASSYSGGYGYTF; CDR3 DNA: TGTGCCAGCAGTTACAGCGGGGGTTACGGCTACACCTTC
clone size: .; J gene: TRBJ2-7; CDR3 length: 16; D gene: TRBD2; V gene: TRBV27; CDR3 protein: CASSSGLAGGQSEQYF; CDR3 DNA: TGTGCCAGCAGTTCTGGACTAGCGGGGGGGCAAAGCGAGCAGTACTTC
clone size: .; J gene: TRBJ2-5; CDR3 length: 17; D gene: .; V gene: TRBV19; CDR3 protein: CASSKSGTGNPQETQYF; CDR3 DNA: TGTGCCAGTAGTAAAAGCGGAACCGGCAATCCCCAAGAGACCCAGTACTTC
clone size: .; J gene: TRBJ2-5; CDR3 length: 15; D gene: .; V gene: TRBV9; CDR3 protein: CASSEGGDIQETQYF; CDR3 DNA: TGTGCCAGCAGCGAAGGGGGGGACATTCAAGAGACCCAGTACTTC
clone size: .; J gene: TRBJ2-3; CDR3 length: 15; D gene: TRBD2; V gene: TRBV24-1; CDR3 protein: CATSDFGGSTDTQYF; CDR3 DNA: TGTGCCACCAGTGATTTCGGGGGGAGCACAGATACGCAGTATTTT
clone size: .; J gene: TRBJ1-6; CDR3 length: 18; D gene: .; V gene: TRBV4-3; CDR3 protein: CASSQDSQASSYNSPLHF; CDR3 DNA: TGCGCCAGCAGCCAAGATTCCCAGGCCAGCTCCTATAATTCACCCCTCCACTTT
clone size: .; J gene: TRBJ1-2; CDR3 length: 16; D gene: .; V gene: TRBV9; CDR3 protein: CASSSRLQATHYGYTF; CDR3 DNA: TGTGCCAGCAGCTCCAGGTTACAGGCGACCCACTATGGCTACACCTTC
clone size: .; J gene: TRBJ1-5; CDR3 length: 16; D gene: .; V gene: TRBV3-1/TRBV3-2; CDR3 protein: CASSQGGLGSNQPQHF; CDR3 DNA: TGTGCCAGCAGCCAAGGGGGCTTGGGAAGCAATCAGCCCCAGCATTTT
clone size: .; J gene: TRBJ2-7; CDR3 length: 17; D gene: .; V gene: TRBV7-2; CDR3 protein: CASSLALGQVLTYEQYF; CDR3 DNA: TGTGCCAGCAGCTTAGCGCTGGGGCAGGTCTTAACCTACGAGCAGTACTTC
clone size: .; J gene: TRBJ1-6; CDR3 length: 16; D gene: .; V gene: TRBV27; CDR3 protein: CASSSFLRESTSPLHF; CDR3 DNA: TGTGCCAGCAGTTCCTTCCTCAGGGAAAGTACTTCACCCCTCCACTTT
clone size: .; J gene: TRBJ1-5; CDR3 length: 13; D gene: .; V gene: TRBV6-1; CDR3 protein: CASSETGFQPQHF; CDR3 DNA: TGTGCCAGCAGTGAAACAGGGTTTCAGCCCCAGCATTTT
clone size: once; J gene: TRBJ2-5; CDR3 length: 14; D gene: .; V gene: TRBV18; CDR3 protein: CASSPPGQQETQYF; CDR3 DNA: TGTGCCAGCTCACCACCGGGACAACAAGAGACCCAGTACTTC
clone size: many; J gene: TRBJ1-6; CDR3 length: 14; D gene: .; V gene: TRBV7-2; CDR3 protein: CASSPLTGESPLHF; CDR3 DNA: TGTGCCAGCAGCCCCCTCACAGGTGAATCACCCCTCCACTTT
clone size: .; J gene: TRBJ1-1; CDR3 length: 14; D gene: .; V gene: TRBV19; CDR3 protein: CASSIEGVGGEAFF; CDR3 DNA: TGTGCCAGTAGTATAGAGGGTGTGGGGGGAGAAGCTTTCTTT
clone size: .; J gene: TRBJ1-3; CDR3 length: 15; D gene: .; V gene: TRBV7-2; CDR3 protein: CASSLKPYSGNTIYF; CDR3 DNA: TGTGCCAGCAGCCTTAAGCCATACTCTGGAAACACCATATATTTT
clone size: .; J gene: TRBJ2-2; CDR3 length: 22; D gene: TRBD2; V gene: TRBV7-6; CDR3 protein: CASSLVGFAGLAGAANTGELFF; CDR3 DNA: TGTGCCAGCAGCTTAGTAGGTTTCGCGGGACTAGCGGGGGCCGCGAACACCGGGGAGCTGTTTTTT
clone size: .; J gene: TRBJ2-6; CDR3 length: 16; D gene: .; V gene: TRBV7-2; CDR3 protein: CASTRVVGSGANVLTF; CDR3 DNA: TGTGCCAGCACGAGGGTAGTTGGATCTGGGGCCAACGTCCTGACTTTC
clone size: .; J gene: TRBJ1-2; CDR3 length: 11; D gene: .; V gene: TRBV29-1; CDR3 protein: CSVEQNYGYTF; CDR3 DNA: TGCAGCGTTGAACAGAACTATGGCTACACCTTC
clone size: .; J gene: TRBJ1-1; CDR3 length: 16; D gene: .; V gene: TRBV6-2/TRBV6-3; CDR3 protein: CASSWDTSSLDTEAFF; CDR3 DNA: TGTGCCAGCAGCTGGGACACTTCTTCCCTGGACACTGAAGCTTTCTTT
clone size: once; J gene: TRBJ2-5; CDR3 length: 14; D gene: TRBD2; V gene: TRBV5-1; CDR3 protein: CASSQTGGWETQYF; CDR3 DNA: TGCGCCAGCAGCCAAACGGGGGGTTGGGAGACCCAGTACTTC
clone size: .; J gene: TRBJ1-2; CDR3 length: 11; D gene: .; V gene: TRBV13; CDR3 protein: CASRSGYGYTF; CDR3 DNA: TGTGCCAGCAGGTCGGGCTATGGCTACACCTTC
clone size: .; J gene: TRBJ1-4; CDR3 length: 15; D gene: TRBD1; V gene: TRBV3-1/TRBV3-2; CDR3 protein: CASSQEDRGGEKLFF; CDR3 DNA: TGTGCCAGCAGCCAGGAAGACAGGGGTGGTGAAAAACTGTTTTTT
clone size: .; J gene: TRBJ2-1; CDR3 length: 16; D gene: .; V gene: TRBV4-3; CDR3 protein: CASSQEGQGIYNEQFF; CDR3 DNA: TGCGCCAGCAGCCAAGAGGGTCAGGGTATCTACAATGAGCAGTTCTTC
clone size: .; J gene: TRBJ1-2; CDR3 length: 16; D gene: TRBD1; V gene: TRBV19; CDR3 protein: CASSPDRGLYNYGYTF; CDR3 DNA: TGTGCCAGTAGTCCCGACAGGGGCCTTTATAACTATGGCTACACCTTC
clone size: few; J gene: TRBJ1-1; CDR3 length: 14; D gene: .; V gene: TRBV5-1; CDR3 protein: CASSFGQQNTEAFF; CDR3 DNA: TGCGCCAGCAGCTTTGGACAGCAGAACACTGAAGCTTTCTTT
clone size: .; J gene: TRBJ2-5; CDR3 length: 14; D gene: TRBD1; V gene: TRBV15; CDR3 protein: CATSRRTGQETQYF; CDR3 DNA: TGTGCCACCAGCCGACGGACAGGGCAAGAGACCCAGTACTTC
clone size: few; J gene: TRBJ2-7; CDR3 length: 12; D gene: .; V gene: TRBV18; CDR3 protein: CASSPRDYEQYF; CDR3 DNA: TGTGCCAGCTCACCGAGAGACTACGAGCAGTACTTC
clone size: .; J gene: TRBJ1-1; CDR3 length: 11; D gene: TRBD1; V gene: TRBV25-1; CDR3 protein: CASSSGGEAFF; CDR3 DNA: TGTGCCAGCAGTTCAGGGGGTGAAGCTTTCTTT
clone size: .; J gene: TRBJ1-6; CDR3 length: 16; D gene: .; V gene: TRBV21-1; CDR3 protein: CASSKGGVTYNSPLHF; CDR3 DNA: TGTGCCAGCAGCAAAGGGGGGGTCACCTATAATTCACCCCTCCACTTT
clone size: .; J gene: TRBJ1-6; CDR3 length: 14; D gene: .; V gene: TRBV28; CDR3 protein: CASCLTGLNSPLHF; CDR3 DNA: TGTGCCAGCTGTTTGACAGGTCTTAATTCACCCCTCCACTTT
clone size: .; J gene: TRBJ2-5; CDR3 length: 13; D gene: .; V gene: TRBV19; CDR3 protein: CASRLTAGETQYF; CDR3 DNA: TGTGCCAGTAGACTGACAGCAGGGGAGACCCAGTACTTC
clone size: .; J gene: TRBJ2-5; CDR3 length: 11; D gene: .; V gene: TRBV7-2; CDR3 protein: CASSSKETQYF; CDR3 DNA: TGTGCCAGCAGCTCCAAAGAGACCCAGTACTTC
clone size: .; J gene: TRBJ1-2; CDR3 length: 15; D gene: TRBD1; V gene: TRBV4-1; CDR3 protein: CASSQVGGQNYGYTF; CDR3 DNA: TGCGCCAGCAGCCAAGTCGGGGGACAGAACTATGGCTACACCTTC
clone size: .; J gene: TRBJ1-2; CDR3 length: 14; D gene: TRBD1; V gene: TRBV2; CDR3 protein: CASRGDRNYYGYTF; CDR3 DNA: TGTGCCAGCAGGGGGGACAGGAATTACTATGGCTACACCTTC
clone size: .; J gene: TRBJ1-4; CDR3 length: 16; D gene: TRBD1; V gene: TRBV4-3; CDR3 protein: CASSQDSGTGWEKLFF; CDR3 DNA: TGCGCCAGCAGCCAAGACTCCGGGACAGGGTGGGAAAAACTGTTTTTT
clone size: .; J gene: TRBJ1-1; CDR3 length: 13; D gene: TRBD1; V gene: TRBV5-1; CDR3 protein: CASRSGGSTEAFF; CDR3 DNA: TGCGCCAGCAGATCAGGGGGGAGCACTGAAGCTTTCTTT
clone size: .; J gene: TRBJ2-1; CDR3 length: 13; D gene: TRBD2; V gene: TRBV7-2; CDR3 protein: CASSSITSGGRFF; CDR3 DNA: TGTGCCAGCAGCTCGATTACTAGCGGGGGGAGGTTCTTC
clone size: .; J gene: TRBJ1-5; CDR3 length: 15; D gene: TRBD1; V gene: TRBV6-6; CDR3 protein: CASSSGQGGNQPQHF; CDR3 DNA: TGTGCCAGCAGTTCCGGGCAGGGGGGTAATCAGCCCCAGCATTTT